This T cell receptor (beta chain) was observed in a study of OX40 agonist ivuxolimab in advanced cancers. TCRdb's copy holds only in-frame clones and misses some; the assay was immunoSEQ multiplex PCR. The data hold around 46,000 clones, with about four fifths observed a single time. This CDR3 is 13 amino acids long. Trimming at V came to 5 bases and at J to 8 bases, leaving 3 bases not matched to a gene. Germline lookup yields CDR1 SQVTM and CDR2 ANQGSEA. The chain employs TRBV29-1 and TRBJ1-6; 10 bases map to TRBD1. This receptor was identified in an adult with an advanced solid tumor such as melanoma, head and neck, liver or kidney cancer. The starting material was CD4+ or CD8+ T cells sorted from blood, obtained in a trial of the OX40 agonist ivuxolimab. In DNA form, the CDR3 reads TGCAGCGTTAGGGGGACAGGGGATTCACCCCTCCACTTT. Amino acid sequence: CSVRGTGDSPLHF.